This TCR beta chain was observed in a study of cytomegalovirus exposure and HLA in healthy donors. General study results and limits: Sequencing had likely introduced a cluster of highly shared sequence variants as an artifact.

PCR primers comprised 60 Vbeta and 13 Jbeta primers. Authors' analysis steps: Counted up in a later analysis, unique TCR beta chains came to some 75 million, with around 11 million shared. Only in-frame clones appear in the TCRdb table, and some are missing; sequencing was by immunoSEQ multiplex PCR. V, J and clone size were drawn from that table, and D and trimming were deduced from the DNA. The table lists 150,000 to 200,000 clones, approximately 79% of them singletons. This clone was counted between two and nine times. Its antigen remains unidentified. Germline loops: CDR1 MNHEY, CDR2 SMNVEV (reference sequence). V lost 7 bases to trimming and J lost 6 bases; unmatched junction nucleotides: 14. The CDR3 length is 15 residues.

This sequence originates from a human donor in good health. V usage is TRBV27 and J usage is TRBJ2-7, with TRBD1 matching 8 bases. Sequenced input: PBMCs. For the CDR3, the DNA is TGTGCCAGCAATACGGCCCGGACAGGGATTTCCGAGCAGTACTTC. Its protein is CASNTARTGISEQYF.